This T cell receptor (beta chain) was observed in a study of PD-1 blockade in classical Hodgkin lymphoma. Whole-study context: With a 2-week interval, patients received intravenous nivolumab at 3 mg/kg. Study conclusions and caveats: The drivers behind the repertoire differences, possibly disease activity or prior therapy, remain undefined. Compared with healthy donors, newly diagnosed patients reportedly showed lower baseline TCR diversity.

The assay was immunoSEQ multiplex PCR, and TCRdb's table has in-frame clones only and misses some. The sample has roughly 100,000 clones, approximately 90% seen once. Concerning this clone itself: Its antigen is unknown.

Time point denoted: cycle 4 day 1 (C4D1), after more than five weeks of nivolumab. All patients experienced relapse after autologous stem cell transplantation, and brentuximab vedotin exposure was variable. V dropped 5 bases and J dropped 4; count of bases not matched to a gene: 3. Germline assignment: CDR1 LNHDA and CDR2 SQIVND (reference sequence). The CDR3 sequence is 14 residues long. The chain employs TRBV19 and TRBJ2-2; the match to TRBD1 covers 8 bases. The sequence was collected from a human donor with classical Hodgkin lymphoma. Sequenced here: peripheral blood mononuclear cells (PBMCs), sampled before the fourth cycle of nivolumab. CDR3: CASSDRGITGELFF. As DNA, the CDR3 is TGTGCCAGTAGTGACAGGGGAATCACCGGGGAGCTGTTTTTT.